This T cell receptor (beta chain) appears in the sequencing data of a study of cytomegalovirus exposure and HLA in healthy donors. Across the whole study: The study placed 80% to 90% of its 398 genotyped donors in the Caucasian-associated ancestry cluster.

The germline gives CDR1 ENHRY, CDR2 SYGVKD. The J segment lost 5 bases and the V segment lost 6 bases, leaving 3 bases of the junction unmatched. CDR3 size: 15 residues. Primers included in the PCR were 60 Vbeta and 13 Jbeta primers. Data came from immunoSEQ multiplex PCR; TCRdb stores just in-frame clones and leaves some out. Of some 90,000 clones in the sample, approximately 72% were seen once. Sequenced input: PBMCs. The chain couples TRBV10-3 to TRBJ1-6; TRBD1 matches 11 bases. The TCR was taken from a woman between 40 and 50 years old in good health and CMV-seronegative. The CDR3 DNA is TGTGCCATCAGCGGACAGGGGGCGGATAATTCACCCCTCCACTTT. It yields the protein CAISGQGADNSPLHF.